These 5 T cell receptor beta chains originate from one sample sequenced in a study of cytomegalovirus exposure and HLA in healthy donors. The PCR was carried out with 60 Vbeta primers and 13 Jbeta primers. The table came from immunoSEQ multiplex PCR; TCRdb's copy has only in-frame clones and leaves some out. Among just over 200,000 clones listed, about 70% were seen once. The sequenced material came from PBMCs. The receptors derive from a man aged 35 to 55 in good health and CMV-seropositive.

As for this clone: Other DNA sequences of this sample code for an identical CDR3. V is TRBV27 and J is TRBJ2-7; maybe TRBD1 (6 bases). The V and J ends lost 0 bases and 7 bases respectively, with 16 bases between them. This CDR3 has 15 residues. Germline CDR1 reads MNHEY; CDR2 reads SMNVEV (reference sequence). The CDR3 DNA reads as TGTGCCAGCAGTTTATCAGTATGGGGGCTTGGAGAGCAGTACTTC. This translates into CASSLSVWGLGEQYF.

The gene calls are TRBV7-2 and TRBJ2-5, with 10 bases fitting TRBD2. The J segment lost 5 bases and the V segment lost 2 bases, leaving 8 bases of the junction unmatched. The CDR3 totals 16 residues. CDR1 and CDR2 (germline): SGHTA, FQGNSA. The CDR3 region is CASSLTPSGGFETQYF. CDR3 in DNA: TGTGCCAGCAGCTTAACCCCTAGCGGGGGCTTTGAGACCCAGTACTTC. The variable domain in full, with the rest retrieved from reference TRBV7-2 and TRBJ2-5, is GAGVSQSPSNKVTEKGKDVELRCDPISGHTALYWYRQSLGQGLEFLIYFQGNSAPDKSGLPSDRFSAERTGGSVSTLTIQRTQQEDSAVYLCASSLTPSGGFETQYFGPGTRLLVL.

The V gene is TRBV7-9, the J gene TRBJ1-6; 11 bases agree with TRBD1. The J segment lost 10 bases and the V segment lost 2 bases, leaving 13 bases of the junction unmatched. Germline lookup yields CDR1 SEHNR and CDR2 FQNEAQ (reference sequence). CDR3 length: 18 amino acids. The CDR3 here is CASSLFGQGAGGNSPLHF. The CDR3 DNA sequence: TGTGCCAGCAGCTTATTCGGACAGGGGGCCGGAGGAAACTCACCCCTCCACTTT.

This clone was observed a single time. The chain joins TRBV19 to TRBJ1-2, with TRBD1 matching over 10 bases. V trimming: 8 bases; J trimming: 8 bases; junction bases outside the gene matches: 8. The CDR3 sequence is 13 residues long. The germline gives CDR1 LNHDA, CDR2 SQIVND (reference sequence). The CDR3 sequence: CASERQGAGGYTF. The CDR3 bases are TGTGCCAGTGAGAGACAGGGGGCAGGAGGCTACACCTTC. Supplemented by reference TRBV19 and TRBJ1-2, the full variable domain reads DGGITQSPKYLFRKEGQNVTLSCEQNLNHDAMYWYRQDPGQGLRLIYYSQIVNDFQKGDIAEGYSVSREKKESFPLTVTSAQKNPTAFYLCASERQGAGGYTFGSGTRLTVV.

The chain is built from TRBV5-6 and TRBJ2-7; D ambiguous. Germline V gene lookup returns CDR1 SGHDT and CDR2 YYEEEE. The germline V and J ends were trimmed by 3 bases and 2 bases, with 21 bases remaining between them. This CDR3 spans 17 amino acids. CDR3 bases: TGTGCCAGCAGCTCCCCTGGTGGCCGCGGAACCCCCTACGAGCAGTACTTC. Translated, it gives CASSSPGGRGTPYEQYF.